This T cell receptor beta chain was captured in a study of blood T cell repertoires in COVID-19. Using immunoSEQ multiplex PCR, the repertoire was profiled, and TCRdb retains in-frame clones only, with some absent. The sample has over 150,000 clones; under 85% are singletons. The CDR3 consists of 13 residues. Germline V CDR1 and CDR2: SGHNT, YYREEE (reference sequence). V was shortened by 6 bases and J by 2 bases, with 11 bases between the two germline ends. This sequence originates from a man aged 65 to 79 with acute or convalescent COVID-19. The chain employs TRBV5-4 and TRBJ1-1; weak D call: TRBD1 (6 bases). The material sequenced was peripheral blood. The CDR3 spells CASIGTSNTEAFF. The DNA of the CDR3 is TGTGCCAGCATCGGGACATCCAACACTGAAGCTTTCTTT.